The 3 T cell receptor beta chains listed next were all sequenced from one sample in a study of cytomegalovirus exposure and HLA in healthy donors (dated by TCRdb to 2016 to 2017). The library was built by means of the immunoSEQ multiplex PCR assay. For the multiplex PCR, a mixture combining 60 forward primers for TCR Vbeta segments and 13 reverse primers for TCR Jbeta segments was used. The table comes from immuneACCESS by way of TCRdb, which keeps in-frame sequences with V and J called. Part of the clones is missing from these tables; in studies checked, under half for an unresolved V gene and the rest for unknown reasons. In all, the sample holds more than 100,000 clones, and approximately 72% of those were seen once. The ten largest clones take up about 7.8% of the sample. Sequencing was done on a sample of PBMCs. Every receptor here comes from a woman aged 40 to 50 in good health and CMV-seropositive.

The chain uses TRBV5-1 and TRBJ2-7; TRBD1 might be the D (6 bases). Trimming pared 1 base from V and 3 bases from J, leaving 17 bases between. This CDR3 region has 16 residues. Germline V lookup: CDR1 SGHRS, CDR2 YFSETQ. CDR3 sequence (DNA): TGCGCCAGCAGCTTGACAGGAGATGGGGGCTTCTACGAGCAGTACTTC. Translated: CASSLTGDGGFYEQYF. Full variable domain (rest looked up from reference TRBV5-1 and TRBJ2-7): KAGVTQTPRYLIKTRGQQVTLSCSPISGHRSVSWYQQTPGQGLQFLFEYFSETQRNKGNFPGRFSGRQFSNSRSEMNVSTLELGDSALYLCASSLTGDGGFYEQYFGPGTRLTVT.

The chain joins TRBV27 to TRBJ2-2; TRBD1 matches 7 bases. J gave up 6 bases and V 11 bases, and 12 bases lay outside the gene matches. The CDR3 is 14 amino acids. Germline V gene data show CDR1 as MNHEY and CDR2 as SMNVEV (reference sequence). CDR3 DNA sequence: TGTGCCGCCGCACCCCGACAGGGTCCCGGGGAGCTGTTTTTT. This translates into CAAAPRQGPGELFF.

This clone was counted a single time. V and J are TRBV6-1 and TRBJ2-2; 7 bases are shared with TRBD2. The CDR3 totals 14 residues. Germline lookup yields CDR1 MNHNS and CDR2 SASEGT. With V trimmed by 5 bases and J by 5 bases, 5 bases remained unmatched. The CDR3 nucleotides are TGTGCCAGCAGTTCGGGACTAATAACCGGGGAGCTGTTTTTT. Encoded protein: CASSSGLITGELFF.